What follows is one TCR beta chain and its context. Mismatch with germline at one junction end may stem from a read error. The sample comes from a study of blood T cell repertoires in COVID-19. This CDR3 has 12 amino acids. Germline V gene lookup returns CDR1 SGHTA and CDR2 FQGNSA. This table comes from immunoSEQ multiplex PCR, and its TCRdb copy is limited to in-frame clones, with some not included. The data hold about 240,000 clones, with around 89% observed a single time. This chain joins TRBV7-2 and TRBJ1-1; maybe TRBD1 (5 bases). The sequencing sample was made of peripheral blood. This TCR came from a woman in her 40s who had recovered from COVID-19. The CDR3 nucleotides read TGTGCCAGCAGCTTAGCTGGAGGGGTGTGGGACTTT. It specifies CASSLAGGVWDF.